Following are 16 T cell receptor beta chains from one sample sequenced in a study of regulatory dendritic cells for organ transplantation (TCRdb year 2017). Sorted T cell subsets were CFSE-labeled and co-cultured for around 5 days with allogeneic regulatory or mature dendritic cells at a 1:10 DC:T ratio. No antigen has been identified for these receptors. Library preparation used the immunoSEQ multiplex PCR assay. Imported from immuneACCESS, the table was reduced by TCRdb to in-frame sequences with V and J called. These copies leave out some clones; in studies compared against another copy, an unresolved V gene accounts for under half, and the cause of the remainder is not known. This sample comprises 15,000 to 20,000 clones, approximately 80% of them detected only once. The ten largest clonotypes hold approximately 3.3% of the sample. The sample comprised memory CD4+ T cells from blood cultured with regulatory dendritic cells. Per the publication, the cell subset or site label means: CD45RO+ memory T cells. These TCRs come from a human donor in good health.

As regards this clone: In the same sample, other DNA sequences code for this CDR3. The chain recombines TRBV6-5 with TRBJ2-2; no reliable D call. Germline V gene sequence: CDR1 MNHEY, CDR2 SVGAGI. CDR3 length: 12 residues. The ends were cut back, 6 bases at V and 4 bases at J, with 6 bases in the middle. The CDR3 loop is CASSYSTGELFF. CDR3 DNA sequence: TGTGCCAGCAGCTATAGCACCGGGGAGCTGTTTTTT.

This rearrangement joins TRBV18 to TRBJ1-1; the match to TRBD1 covers 7 bases. The V gene end was trimmed by 5 bases and the J gene end by 4 bases; junction bases not matched to a gene: 13. The CDR3 length is 16 residues. Germline assignment: CDR1 KGHSH and CDR2 LQKENI. The CDR3 DNA reads TGTGCCAGCTCAGTAGACAGGGTATTTGGGGCCACTGAAGCTTTCTTT. Translated: CASSVDRVFGATEAFF.

The V call is TRBV11-2, the J call TRBJ1-4, with 8 bases matching TRBD1. V dropped 5 bases and J dropped 7; count of bases not matched to a gene: 3. Germline CDR1 and CDR2: SGHAT and FQNNGV. The CDR3 is made up of 13 amino acids. The CDR3 DNA reads TGTGCCAGCAGCCGGGACAGGAGTGAAAAACTGTTTTTT. Protein sequence: CASSRDRSEKLFF.

The chain carries TRBV6-6 and TRBJ2-6, with D possibly TRBD2 on 5 matching bases. Trimming removed 0 bases at V and 0 bases at J, with 6 bases between. Germline V CDR1 and CDR2: MNHNY, SVGAGI (reference sequence). The CDR3 loop spans 16 amino acids. The CDR3 DNA follows: TGTGCCAGCAGTTACTCTGGACTCTCTGGGGCCAACGTCCTGACTTTC. This codes for CASSYSGLSGANVLTF.

This clone was seen more than once but under ten times. The CDR3 loop reads CASRGTGENGYTF. DNA of the CDR3: TGTGCCAGTAGGGGGACAGGGGAAAATGGCTACACCTTC. The chain carries TRBV19 and TRBJ1-2, with 10 bases aligning to TRBD1. Germline V gene sequence: CDR1 LNHDA, CDR2 SQIVND (reference sequence). CDR3 length: 13 amino acids. The ends lost 6 bases at V and 6 bases at J; junction bases unmatched: 4.

This clone has only a few counts. V is TRBV27 and J is TRBJ2-7; 9 bases map to TRBD1. The CDR3 runs 15 residues. Germline CDR1 reads MNHEY; CDR2 reads SMNVEV (reference sequence). J lost 9 bases, V lost 6 bases, and 15 bases had no gene match. DNA for the CDR3: TGTGCCAGCAGGACCTCCGGGACAGGGATTCTATGGCAGTACTTC. It yields the protein CASRTSGTGILWQYF.

The chain couples TRBV5-6 to TRBJ1-2; D is uncertain. Germline V gene lookup returns CDR1 SGHDT and CDR2 YYEEEE. Trimming left V 4 bases short and J 7 bases short, with 20 bases between. The CDR3 is made up of 15 amino acids. CDR3 DNA sequence: TGTGCCAGCAGCCACACACGTCCCGACCGGGGTGGCTACACCTTC. This translates into CASSHTRPDRGGYTF. The complete variable domain, with remaining parts taken from reference TRBV5-6 and TRBJ1-2, reads DAGVTQSPTHLIKTRGQQVTLRCSPKSGHDTVSWYQQALGQGPQFIFQYYEEEERQRGNFPDRFSGHQFPNYSSELNVNALLLGDSALYLCASSHTRPDRGGYTFGSGTRLTVV.

This chain joins TRBV4-1 and TRBJ2-1; maybe TRBD2 (6 bases). V lost 0 bases and J 3 bases, leaving 12 bases between the germline ends. This CDR3 contains 16 residues. Germline CDR1 and CDR2: MGHRA and YSYEKL. This chain's CDR3 is CASSQDERGNYNEQFF. CDR3 nucleotides: TGCGCCAGCAGCCAAGATGAACGGGGGAACTACAATGAGCAGTTCTTC.

The chain has TRBV20-1 and TRBJ2-5; D is undetermined. The CDR3 covers 11 residues. Germline V CDR1 and CDR2: DFQATT, SNEGSKA (reference sequence). Trimming stripped 5 bases from V and 4 bases from J, with 8 bases between. The CDR3 loop reads CSALVIETQYF. CDR3 sequence (DNA): TGCAGTGCTTTAGTAATAGAGACCCAGTACTTC.

This chain connects TRBV28 to TRBJ2-3; 9 bases match TRBD2. This CDR3 is 15 amino acids long. Losses at the gene ends were 2 bases for V and 2 bases for J; bases not matched to a gene: 2. Germline V gene lookup returns CDR1 MDHEN and CDR2 SYDVKM. In nucleotides, the CDR3 is TGTGCCAGCAGTTTACCTAGCGGGATCACAGATACGCAGTATTTT. It codes for CASSLPSGITDTQYF.

In DNA form, the CDR3 reads TGTGCCAGCAGCTCGATTGAGGCAGATACGCAGTATTTT. Translation gives CASSSIEADTQYF. The V gene is TRBV2, the J gene TRBJ2-3; the D is unclear. The CDR3 is 13 residues long. Trimming removed 6 bases at V and 4 bases at J, with 11 bases between. Looked up from germline, CDR1 is SNHLY and CDR2 is FYNNEI. Variable domain in full (rest from reference TRBV2 and TRBJ2-3): EPEVTQTPSHQVTQMGQEVILRCVPISNHLYFYWYRQILGQKVEFLVSFYNNEISEKSEIFDDQFSVERPDGSNFTLKIRSTKLEDSAMYFCASSSIEADTQYFGPGTRLTVL.

By share, this clone counts as medium-sized. The DNA of the CDR3 is TGCGCCAGCAGCTCTGGACGGATCTCTGGAAACACCATATATTTT. Translating gives CASSSGRISGNTIYF. The chain employs TRBV5-1 and TRBJ1-3; D unclear. Germline CDR1 reads SGHRS; CDR2 reads YFSETQ. Trimming cost V 3 bases and J 0 bases, with 10 bases left between them. The CDR3 runs 15 residues.

This clone has just one count. The chain joins TRBV30 to TRBJ2-5; perhaps D is TRBD1 or TRBD2 (5 bases each). The CDR3 runs to 13 residues. Per germline, CDR1 GTSNPN and CDR2 SVGIG (reference sequence). With 5 bases removed from V and 9 bases from J, the gap between germline ends came to 19 bases. CDR3 DNA sequence: TGTGCCTGGGGCCGGGACCCAACTCGACCCCAGTACTTC. This gives the protein CAWGRDPTRPQYF. Variable domain in full (rest from reference TRBV30 and TRBJ2-5): SQTIHQWPATLVQPVGSPLSLECTVEGTSNPNLYWYRQAAGRGLQLLFYSVGIGQISSEVPQNLSASRPQDRQFILSSKKLLLSDSGFYLCAWGRDPTRPQYFGPGTRLLVL.

This clone is a singleton in its sample. This rearrangement joins TRBV7-9 to TRBJ2-1; D is ambiguous. The CDR3 sequence is 11 residues long. Trimming took 5 bases from V and 9 from J, leaving 8 bases between them. Germline V gene lookup returns CDR1 SEHNR and CDR2 FQNEAQ (reference sequence). CDR3 nucleotide sequence: TGTGCCAGCAGCCCCCGTTTTGAGCAGTTCTTC. Its protein is CASSPRFEQFF.

The rearrangement uses TRBV7-2 and TRBJ2-7, with D perhaps TRBD1 or TRBD2 (6 bases each). Between the trimmed V and J ends, which lost 2 bases and 3 bases, there was a span of 14 bases. CDR1 SGHTA and CDR2 FQGNSA come from the germline V gene. The CDR3 sequence is 15 residues long. The CDR3 coding sequence is TGTGCCAGCAGCTTAAACGGGGGCGGGTACTACGAGCAGTACTTC. Amino acid sequence: CASSLNGGGYYEQYF.

The J gene is TRBJ2-1, the V gene TRBV28; D may be TRBD2 (5 bases). Trimming removed 5 bases at V and 8 bases at J, with 19 bases between. CDR3 length: 15 amino acids. Germline V lookup: CDR1 MDHEN, CDR2 SYDVKM. CDR3 sequence: CASSHRDLTWDEQFF. As DNA, the CDR3 is TGTGCCAGCAGTCATCGGGATCTAACGTGGGATGAGCAGTTCTTC. The full variable domain, with the rest looked up from reference TRBV28 and TRBJ2-1, is DVKVTQSSRYLVKRTGEKVFLECVQDMDHENMFWYRQDPGLGLRLIYFSYDVKMKEKGDIPEGYSVSREKKERFSLILESASTNQTSMYLCASSHRDLTWDEQFFGPGTRLTVL.